These T cell receptor beta chains were read from a single sample in a study of T cells in Graves' hyperthyroidism and ophthalmopathy. TCRdb ran MiXCR on the multiplex PCR reads and lists one entry per CDR3 protein. The sample lists a few hundred thousand distinct CDR3 sequences, less than 25% occurring once. The sequencing sample was made of blood. The origin of the receptors is a man between 18 and 35 years old with Graves' hyperthyroidism. Each CDR3 is given with its conserved first and last residue. The order of the fields is V gene, D gene, J gene, clone size, CDR3 protein, CDR3 DNA. A D gene is named only where the DNA matches it firmly. Not every row has a clone size; where given, it reads once, few, many or a size class.

v_gene: TRBV30
d_gene: TRBD1
j_gene: TRBJ1-2
abundance: few
CDR3aa: CAWSARGRYGYTF
CDR3nt: TGTGCCTGGAGTGCCAGGGGGAGATATGGCTACACCTTC

v_gene: TRBV13
d_gene: TRBD2
j_gene: TRBJ2-7
abundance: NA
CDR3aa: CASSSPVGGTYEQYF
CDR3nt: TGTGCCAGCAGCTCCCCCGTCGGGGGGACCTACGAGCAGTACTTC

v_gene: TRBV7-9
d_gene: NA
j_gene: TRBJ1-2
abundance: many
CDR3aa: CASSSPKGSYYGYTF
CDR3nt: TGTGCCAGCAGCTCCCCAAAAGGCAGTTACTATGGCTACACCTTC

v_gene: TRBV5-1
d_gene: TRBD2
j_gene: TRBJ2-7
abundance: many
CDR3aa: CASSAGSGGGEQYF
CDR3nt: TGCGCCAGCAGTGCAGGTAGCGGGGGAGGTGAGCAGTACTTC

v_gene: TRBV4-3
d_gene: TRBD1
j_gene: TRBJ2-7
abundance: NA
CDR3aa: CASSQQRTGSYEQYF
CDR3nt: TGCGCCAGCAGCCAACAACGGACAGGGTCCTACGAGCAGTACTTC

v_gene: TRBV28
d_gene: TRBD1
j_gene: TRBJ2-7
abundance: many
CDR3aa: CASRGTGGPLGQYF
CDR3nt: TGTGCCAGCAGGGGGACAGGGGGACCACTTGGGCAGTACTTC

v_gene: TRBV2
d_gene: NA
j_gene: TRBJ2-5
abundance: many
CDR3aa: CASKGLALGETQYF
CDR3nt: TGTGCCAGCAAAGGGCTAGCCCTTGGAGAGACCCAGTACTTC

v_gene: TRBV30
d_gene: NA
j_gene: TRBJ2-5
abundance: NA
CDR3aa: CAWSVNRKETQYF
CDR3nt: TGTGCCTGGAGTGTAAACAGAAAAGAGACCCAGTACTTC

v_gene: TRBV6-1
d_gene: NA
j_gene: TRBJ2-2
abundance: NA
CDR3aa: CASLLDGTGELFF
CDR3nt: TGTGCCAGCCTCTTAGACGGTACCGGGGAGCTGTTTTTT

v_gene: TRBV11-2
d_gene: TRBD1
j_gene: TRBJ1-1
abundance: NA
CDR3aa: CASSSYRGRLNTEAFF
CDR3nt: TGTGCCAGCAGCTCCTACAGGGGGCGCCTGAACACTGAAGCTTTCTTT

v_gene: TRBV7-9
d_gene: NA
j_gene: TRBJ2-7
abundance: few
CDR3aa: CASSSDNTYEQYF
CDR3nt: TGTGCCAGCAGCTCCGATAACACCTACGAGCAGTACTTC

v_gene: TRBV12-3/TRBV12-4
d_gene: NA
j_gene: TRBJ1-1
abundance: many
CDR3aa: CASSGQRGTEAFF
CDR3nt: TGTGCCAGCAGTGGACAGCGAGGTACTGAAGCTTTCTTT

v_gene: TRBV20-1
d_gene: TRBD1
j_gene: TRBJ1-2
abundance: NA
CDR3aa: CSALGQTAYGYTF
CDR3nt: TGCAGTGCCTTGGGACAGACCGCATATGGCTACACCTTC

v_gene: TRBV7-8
d_gene: NA
j_gene: TRBJ2-7
abundance: many
CDR3aa: CASSARDGGRQYF
CDR3nt: TGTGCCAGCAGCGCCCGGGACGGCGGGCGGCAGTACTTC

v_gene: TRBV28
d_gene: NA
j_gene: TRBJ1-1
abundance: few
CDR3aa: CASRLLALGRVNTEAFF
CDR3nt: TGTGCCAGCAGGTTGCTAGCCCTGGGACGGGTCAACACTGAAGCTTTCTTT

v_gene: TRBV4-1
d_gene: TRBD2
j_gene: TRBJ2-5
abundance: many
CDR3aa: CASSQVGTTPQETQYF
CDR3nt: TGCGCCAGCAGCCAAGTCGGGACTACGCCACAAGAGACCCAGTACTTC

v_gene: TRBV27
d_gene: TRBD2
j_gene: TRBJ2-2
abundance: many
CDR3aa: CASSFGGGGFAGELFF
CDR3nt: TGTGCCAGCAGTTTCGGCGGCGGGGGGTTCGCCGGGGAGCTGTTTTTT

v_gene: TRBV4-1
d_gene: NA
j_gene: TRBJ1-2
abundance: many
CDR3aa: CASKGQANYGYTF
CDR3nt: TGCGCCAGCAAAGGGCAAGCAAACTATGGCTACACCTTC

v_gene: TRBV6-1
d_gene: NA
j_gene: TRBJ1-3
abundance: many
CDR3aa: CASSGLHGNTIYF
CDR3nt: TGTGCCAGCAGTGGGCTTCATGGAAACACCATATATTTT

v_gene: TRBV12-3/TRBV12-4
d_gene: TRBD1
j_gene: TRBJ1-2
abundance: NA
CDR3aa: CASSLPGQSYGYTF
CDR3nt: TGTGCCAGCAGTTTACCGGGACAGTCCTATGGCTACACCTTC

v_gene: TRBV4-2
d_gene: NA
j_gene: TRBJ1-2
abundance: many
CDR3aa: CASSQDYRSYYGYTF
CDR3nt: TGTGCCAGCAGCCAAGATTACAGGAGCTACTATGGCTACACCTTC

v_gene: TRBV4-2
d_gene: NA
j_gene: TRBJ1-1
abundance: NA
CDR3aa: CASSQVRSRVEAFF
CDR3nt: TGTGCCAGCAGCCAAGTAAGATCGAGGGTTGAAGCTTTCTTT

v_gene: TRBV12-3/TRBV12-4
d_gene: TRBD2
j_gene: TRBJ2-7
abundance: many
CDR3aa: CASSLSAGPYEQYF
CDR3nt: TGTGCCAGCAGTTTGTCAGCGGGGCCCTACGAGCAGTACTTC

v_gene: TRBV4-1
d_gene: NA
j_gene: TRBJ1-2
abundance: NA
CDR3aa: CASSHDSVIGYTF
CDR3nt: TGCGCCAGCAGCCACGACAGTGTAATCGGCTACACCTTC

v_gene: TRBV20-1
d_gene: NA
j_gene: TRBJ1-1
abundance: NA
CDR3aa: CSASWDYEAFF
CDR3nt: TGCAGTGCTAGTTGGGACTATGAAGCTTTCTTT

v_gene: TRBV19
d_gene: NA
j_gene: TRBJ1-5
abundance: NA
CDR3aa: CASRLTDYSNQPQHF
CDR3nt: TGTGCCAGTAGACTGACAGATTATAGCAATCAGCCCCAGCATTTT

v_gene: TRBV30
d_gene: NA
j_gene: TRBJ1-5
abundance: many
CDR3aa: CAWGGNGNQPQHF
CDR3nt: TGTGCCTGGGGTGGTAACGGCAATCAGCCCCAGCATTTT